These 28 T cell receptor beta chains were all obtained from the same sample, sequenced in a study of T cells after yellow fever vaccination (dated by TCRdb to between 2017 and 2020). Receptor amplification or capture employed 5' RACE. The listed sequencing device is Illumina HiSeq 2500. TCRdb reprocessing: public reads trimmed at Q25 with fastp, clones called with MiXCR, in-frame beta chains kept. When rows share a CDR3 protein, they turn into one entry using the most common DNA and genes. A total of 10,000 to 11,000 distinct CDR3 sequences appear in this sample, around 4.8% of them only once. The ten largest clones capture roughly 1.6% of the sample. Explained via the paper, the treatment or condition label denotes: live attenuated yellow fever vaccine strain. Sequencing was performed on PBMCs, either bulk or a sorted T-cell subset (CD4+, CD8+, memory, or dextramer-sorted; not recorded which), taken about 2 weeks after the first yellow fever vaccination. The receptors derive from a man aged 18 to 35 who received the YFV17D yellow fever vaccine.

This clonotype qualifies as medium-sized. The CDR3 loop reads CSGTSGGKQETQYF. DNA for the CDR3: TGCAGCGGGACTAGCGGGGGAAAGCAAGAGACCCAGTACTTC. V gene TRBV20-1 combines with J gene TRBJ2-5; 14 bases map to TRBD2. Germline-derived CDR1 and CDR2 are DFQATT and SNEGSKA (reference sequence). The CDR3 runs 14 residues.

This clonotype was observed at least ten times. The chain employs TRBV19 and TRBJ1-1, with a tentative D call TRBD1 (6 bases). With 4 bases removed from V and 3 bases from J, the gap between germline ends came to 12 bases. CDR3 length: 14 amino acids. Germline assignment: CDR1 LNHDA and CDR2 SQIVND (reference sequence). The CDR3, as DNA: TGTGCCAGTAGTACGGGGGCGCGCGACACTGAAGCTTTCTTT. Translation: CASSTGARDTEAFF.

V usage is TRBV20-1 and J usage is TRBJ1-1; 7 bases are shared with TRBD1. After removal of 7 bases from V and 3 bases from J, the junction contained 8 bases not matched to a gene. The CDR3 has 13 residues. Germline lookup yields CDR1 DFQATT and CDR2 SNEGSKA (reference sequence). The CDR3, as DNA: TGCAGTGTCCGCGGTGACAGGGACACTGAAGCTTTCTTT. Protein product: CSVRGDRDTEAFF.

The sample holds many counts of this clonotype. The chain combines TRBV4-3 with TRBJ2-4; possibly TRBD1 for D (6 bases). Germline V gene sequence: CDR1 LGHNA, CDR2 YSLEER. V lost 1 base and J 0 bases, leaving 16 bases between the germline ends. This CDR3 has 18 amino acids. The CDR3 here is CASSQARDNLLAKNIQYF. The DNA of the CDR3 is TGCGCCAGCAGCCAAGCTCGGGACAACCTCCTAGCCAAAAACATTCAGTACTTC.

The rearrangement joins TRBV5-3 to TRBJ1-2; 10 bases align to TRBD1. TRBV5-3 is placed among ORFs of uncertain function. V was clipped by 9 bases and J by 8 bases; unmatched bases: 10. This CDR3 has 13 residues. Here the CDR3 DNA reads TGTGCCATGGGCCTAGGGACAGGGGAAGGCTACACCTTC. Translating it yields CAMGLGTGEGYTF.

This clonotype has ten or more counts. The chain combines TRBV20-1 with TRBJ1-5, with D hard to call. The CDR3 extends over 14 amino acids. Looked up from germline, CDR1 is DFQATT and CDR2 is SNEGSKA (reference sequence). V lost 1 base and J 0 bases, leaving 7 bases between the germline ends. The CDR3 region has the DNA TGCAGTGCTAGAGCCGGAAATAGCAATCAGCCCCAGCATTTT. Translation: CSARAGNSNQPQHF.

At least ten counts were recorded for this clonotype. The chain has TRBV6-1 and TRBJ1-2; weak D call: TRBD1 (5 bases). This CDR3 has 13 amino acids. V dropped 2 bases and J dropped 5 bases, with 9 bases sitting between them. CDR1 is MNHNS and CDR2 is SASEGT in the germline V gene. The CDR3 nucleotides read TGTGCCAGCAGTGAATCCGACAGATATGGCTACACCTTC. Protein sequence: CASSESDRYGYTF.

This clonotype was seen many times. The chain combines TRBV27 with TRBJ1-5; D unclear. Germline V gives CDR1 MNHEY, CDR2 SMNVEV (reference sequence). Trimming took 3 bases from V and 2 from J, leaving 8 bases between them. The CDR3 extends over 14 amino acids. Here the CDR3 DNA reads TGTGCCAGCAGTTTCCTGGACGGCAATCAGCCCCAGCATTTT. It encodes CASSFLDGNQPQHF.

This clonotype is judged medium-sized (0.01 to 0.1%). The chain employs TRBV20-1 and TRBJ2-2, with D uncertain. The germline gives CDR1 DFQATT, CDR2 SNEGSKA (reference sequence). This CDR3 contains 13 residues. CDR3 DNA sequence: TGCAGCGCGGCGCAGCCGAACACCGGGGAGCTGTTTTTT. It is translated as CSAAQPNTGELFF.

This chain connects TRBV3-1 to TRBJ2-2; the D is unclear. The germline gives CDR1 LGHDT, CDR2 YNNKEL (reference sequence). This CDR3 contains 17 residues. V lost 10 bases and J lost 0, with 21 bases in between. In DNA form, the CDR3 reads TGTGCCACCTCCAAGCAGGTCCGACTCCCGAACACCGGGGAGCTGTTTTTT. The encoded protein is CATSKQVRLPNTGELFF.

This clonotype rates as medium-sized (0.01 to 0.1%). V gene TRBV4-3 combines with J gene TRBJ1-1; perhaps TRBD1 as D (5 bases). V was trimmed by 0 bases and J by 5 bases, leaving 16 bases between them. This CDR3 spans 16 amino acids. CDR1 is LGHNA, CDR2 YSLEER, per germline. The CDR3 is CASSQDLAGGWTEAFF. Here the CDR3 DNA reads TGCGCCAGCAGCCAAGACCTGGCGGGGGGGTGGACTGAAGCTTTCTTT.

By frequency in the sample, this clonotype is medium-sized. The CDR3 reads CAIRRQGEDGELFF. CDR3 DNA sequence: TGTGCCATCAGAAGACAGGGGGAGGACGGGGAGCTGTTTTTT. The rearrangement joins TRBV10-3 to TRBJ2-2, with TRBD1 matching over 9 bases. Trimming at V came to 6 bases and at J to 7 bases, leaving 6 bases not matched to a gene. Germline V gene sequence: CDR1 ENHRY, CDR2 SYGVKD. This CDR3 comprises 14 residues.

Within the sample, this clonotype is medium-sized. This sequence joins TRBV4-3 and TRBJ2-7; perhaps TRBD2 as D (5 bases). The V gene's germline CDR1 is LGHNA and CDR2 YSLEER. V was pared by 1 base and J by 2 bases, with 24 bases between. This CDR3 contains 19 residues. The CDR3 region is CASSQGRSSRPPSAYEQYF. The CDR3 DNA is TGCGCCAGCAGCCAAGGGAGATCTAGCCGCCCCCCTTCAGCCTACGAGCAGTACTTC.

This clonotype is termed medium-sized (0.01 to 0.1%). This chain joins TRBV4-3 and TRBJ2-3, with a tentative D call TRBD2 (6 bases). In germline, CDR1 is LGHNA, CDR2 YSLEER. Deletions cut 0 bases from V and 0 bases from J, with 13 bases between. The CDR3 totals 17 residues. The CDR3 reads CASSQDIGTSSTDTQYF. CDR3 sequence (DNA): TGCGCCAGCAGCCAAGATATAGGGACTTCAAGCACAGATACGCAGTATTTT.

The table lists this clonotype with many counts. V usage is TRBV5-1 and J usage is TRBJ2-3, with 11 positions matching TRBD2. Germline CDR1 and CDR2: SGHRS and YFSETQ. The CDR3 runs 16 residues. Unmatched junction bases numbered 4, after V lost 0 bases and J lost 4 bases. The CDR3 DNA sequence: TGCGCCAGCAGCTTGGTCGGGACTAGCGGTTCAGATACGCAGTATTTT. Its protein product is CASSLVGTSGSDTQYF.

This clonotype is deemed medium-sized. The chain combines TRBV6-5 with TRBJ2-1, with a possible D match to TRBD2 (6 bases). Looked up from germline, CDR1 is MNHEY and CDR2 is SVGAGI. CDR3 length equals 15 residues. Trimming removed 2 bases from V and 6 bases from J, with 14 bases in between. DNA of the CDR3: TGTGCCAGCAGTTACGGCGGGGCGGACCTCAATGAGCAGTTCTTC. It codes for CASSYGGADLNEQFF.

This clonotype was seen repeatedly, ten times or more. This CDR3 reads CASSQGGSYNSPLHF. The CDR3 DNA is TGCGCCAGCAGCCAAGGGGGGTCCTATAATTCACCCCTCCACTTT. The chain carries TRBV4-3 and TRBJ1-6; D perhaps matches TRBD1 (5 bases). The V gene's germline CDR1 is LGHNA and CDR2 YSLEER. The CDR3 sequence is 15 residues long. Deletions cut 1 base from V and 1 base from J, with 5 bases between.

In its sample, this clonotype is medium-sized. The chain has TRBV4-3 and TRBJ2-3; 7 positions match TRBD2. Germline values: CDR1 LGHNA, CDR2 YSLEER. The CDR3 is made up of 15 amino acids. Trimming removed 7 bases from V and 5 bases from J; junction bases left unmatched: 12. The CDR3 spells CASTRVAGVRDTQYF. CDR3 sequence (DNA): TGCGCCAGCACGAGGGTGGCGGGGGTTAGAGATACGCAGTATTTT.

This clonotype occurred many times. This chain joins TRBV5-1 and TRBJ1-4, with D maybe TRBD1 (5 bases). Germline loops: CDR1 SGHRS, CDR2 YFSETQ. The CDR3 loop spans 14 amino acids. The V gene lost 0 bases and the J gene lost 12 bases, with 15 bases spanning the gap. The CDR3, as DNA: TGCGCCAGCAGCTTGGCAATGTATGGGGGAGAACTGTTTTTT. This sequence encodes CASSLAMYGGELFF.

This clonotype was observed many times. The J gene is TRBJ2-3, the V gene TRBV12-3 or TRBV12-4; 8 bases map to TRBD1. The V segment lost 5 bases and the J segment 5 bases; nucleotides outside the gene matches: 12. This CDR3 is 16 amino acids long. The CDR3 loop is CASSPPRQGTGDTQYF. In nucleotides, the CDR3 is TGTGCCAGCAGTCCCCCGCGACAGGGGACTGGAGATACGCAGTATTTT.

This clonotype occurred many times. The V and J genes are TRBV5-6 and TRBJ1-2; D is undetermined. The CDR3 runs to 14 residues. Trimming removed 4 bases from V and 7 bases from J, with 17 bases in between. CDR1 SGHDT and CDR2 YYEEEE come from the germline V gene. CDR3 amino acids: CASSLPPGKSGYTF. CDR3 coding DNA: TGTGCCAGCAGCCTTCCGCCGGGGAAGAGTGGCTACACCTTC.

This clonotype was picked up a small number of times. A much larger clone sits a single nucleotide away, making a read error possible. The chain recombines TRBV7-2 with TRBJ1-3; D call uncertain. The germline V gene encodes CDR1 SGHTA and CDR2 FQGNSA. The CDR3 extends over 14 amino acids. V dropped 7 bases and J dropped 0 bases, with 10 bases sitting between them. The CDR3 protein is CASIPEVSGNTIYF. The DNA of the CDR3 is TGTGCCAGCATCCCCGAGGTCTCTGGAAACACCATATATTTT.

By share, this clonotype counts as medium-sized. The chain links TRBV5-1 to TRBJ2-1; D gene uncertain. The CDR3 extends over 15 amino acids. V lost 1 base and J lost 12, with 20 bases in between. CDR1 and CDR2 (germline): SGHRS, YFSETQ. The CDR3 loop is CASSLTVENPVGQFF. The CDR3 bases are TGCGCCAGCAGCTTGACTGTAGAGAATCCGGTGGGGCAGTTCTTC.

In this sample, this clonotype turned up many times. This chain connects TRBV7-2 to TRBJ1-5, with 7 nucleotides matching TRBD1. Trimming at V came to 3 bases and at J to 3 bases, leaving 8 bases not matched to a gene. The CDR3 consists of 16 residues. The germline V gene has CDR1 SGHTA and CDR2 FQGNSA. In DNA, the CDR3 is TGTGCCAGCAGCTTCTCCGCAGGGGGTAACAATCAGCCCCAGCATTTT. Protein: CASSFSAGGNNQPQHF.

This clonotype appeared many times. This rearrangement joins TRBV4-3 to TRBJ1-2; no clear D. Germline V CDR1 and CDR2: LGHNA, YSLEER. The CDR3 is 14 amino acids. Trimming removed 0 bases at V and 5 bases at J, with 10 bases between. CDR3 loop: CASSQEGGGYGYTF. The CDR3, as DNA: TGCGCCAGCAGCCAAGAGGGTGGCGGGTATGGCTACACCTTC.

The table lists this clonotype with many counts. This sequence joins TRBV25-1 and TRBJ1-2; D uncertain. Deletions cut 6 bases from V and 4 bases from J, with 12 bases between. CDR1 is MGHDK and CDR2 is SYGVNS in the germline V gene. The CDR3 contains 13 residues. In DNA form, the CDR3 reads TGTGCCAGCAGCGAGGAGTGGGGCTATGGCTACACCTTC. Its protein is CASSEEWGYGYTF.

This clonotype was recorded many times. The chain links TRBV7-2 to TRBJ1-5, with 7 bases aligning to TRBD1. V dropped 5 bases and J dropped 4; count of bases not matched to a gene: 8. The CDR3 loop spans 15 amino acids. Germline V gene lookup returns CDR1 SGHTA and CDR2 FQGNSA. The CDR3 DNA reads TGTGCCAGCAGCCTACAGGGGCGTAATAATCAGCCCCAGCATTTT. This sequence encodes CASSLQGRNNQPQHF. The entire variable domain, with the rest obtained from reference TRBV7-2 and TRBJ1-5, is as follows: GAGVSQSPSNKVTEKGKDVELRCDPISGHTALYWYRQSLGQGLEFLIYFQGNSAPDKSGLPSDRFSAERTGGSVSTLTIQRTQQEDSAVYLCASSLQGRNNQPQHFGDGTRLSIL.

The sample holds many counts of this clonotype. The chain joins TRBV7-2 to TRBJ2-3; 13 bases match TRBD2. Trimming removed 5 bases from V and 7 bases from J; junction bases left unmatched: 6. The CDR3 length is 15 residues. CDR1 and CDR2 (germline): SGHTA, FQGNSA. The CDR3 spells CASSATSGGPNTQYF. DNA of the CDR3: TGTGCCAGCAGCGCGACTAGCGGGGGGCCCAATACGCAGTATTTT.